This section outlines one TCR beta chain sequence together with its context. The entry originates in a study of shared clonotypes between healthy human individuals. Per germline, CDR1 SGDLS and CDR2 YYNGEE. V was cut by 3 bases and J by 3 bases, with 19 bases left in between. This CDR3 region has 16 residues. Positively selected for CCR7, the CD45RO-negative cells used as naive CD8 cells excluded terminally differentiated effector memory CD45RA+ cells. Repertoires were generated with immunoSEQ multiplex PCR, while TCRdb's copy carries only in-frame clones and drops some. This sample has over 2,000,000 clones, with 90% to 95% found just once.

The sequencing sample was made of naive CD8+ T cells from PBMCs. The origin of this receptor is a man aged 18 to 35 in good health. Some clones in this sample may be carry-over from other donors' samples. V usage is TRBV9 and J usage is TRBJ2-7; D is undetermined. CDR3 nucleotide sequence: TGTGCCAGCAGCGAGGCCTCCAAAGGGCCACACTACGAGCAGTACTTC. It specifies CASSEASKGPHYEQYF.